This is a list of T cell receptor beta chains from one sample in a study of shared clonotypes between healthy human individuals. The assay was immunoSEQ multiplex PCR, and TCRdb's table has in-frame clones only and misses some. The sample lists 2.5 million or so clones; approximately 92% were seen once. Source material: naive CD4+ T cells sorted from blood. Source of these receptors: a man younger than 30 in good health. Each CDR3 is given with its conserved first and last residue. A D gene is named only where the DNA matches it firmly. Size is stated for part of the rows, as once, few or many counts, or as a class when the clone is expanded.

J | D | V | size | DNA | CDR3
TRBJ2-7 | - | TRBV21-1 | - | TGTGCCAGCAGCAAGGTTCCGGGTTTGGCCTACGAGCAGTACTTC | CASSKVPGLAYEQYF
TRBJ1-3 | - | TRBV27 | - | TGTGCCAGCAGTTTATCCGGGACGGTGGGAAACACCATATATTTT | CASSLSGTVGNTIYF
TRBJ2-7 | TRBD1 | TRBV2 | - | TGTGCCAGCAGTGTGGACAGGGGCCCCTACGAGCAGTACTTC | CASSVDRGPYEQYF
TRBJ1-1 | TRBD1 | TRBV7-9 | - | TGTGCCAGCAGCCTGACAGGGAGGGAGAATGAAGCTTTCTTT | CASSLTGRENEAFF
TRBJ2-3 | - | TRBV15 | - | TGTGCCACCAGCAGAGAGGGGGCAGATACGCAGTATTTT | CATSREGADTQYF
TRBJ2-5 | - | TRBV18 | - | TGTGCCAGCTCACCACTCTCAAATCAAGAGACCCAGTACTTC | CASSPLSNQETQYF
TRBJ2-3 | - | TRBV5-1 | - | TGCGCCAGCAGCTTCGTGGGTCTTAGCACAGATACGCAGTATTTT | CASSFVGLSTDTQYF
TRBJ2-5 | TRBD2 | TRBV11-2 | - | TGTGCCAGCAGCCCTTGGGGGGGACAAGAGACCCAGTACTTC | CASSPWGGQETQYF
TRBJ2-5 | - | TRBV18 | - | TGTGCCAGCTCACCCCCCCTGTGGGAGACCCAGTACTTC | CASSPPLWETQYF
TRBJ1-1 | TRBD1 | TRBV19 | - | TGTGCCAGTACCTCTCCTGCAGGGGGTGTTTTCACTGAAGCTTTCTTT | CASTSPAGGVFTEAFF
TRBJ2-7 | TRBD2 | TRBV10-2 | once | TGCGCCAGCAGTCCGACTAGCGGGGGATCCTACGAGCAGTACTTC | CASSPTSGGSYEQYF
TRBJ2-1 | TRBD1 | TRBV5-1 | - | TGCGCCAGCAGCTTTGGACAGGGCAATGAGCAGTTCTTC | CASSFGQGNEQFF
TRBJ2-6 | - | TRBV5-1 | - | TGCGCCAGCAACTCCGATGTCTCTGGGGCCAACGTCCTGACTTTC | CASNSDVSGANVLTF
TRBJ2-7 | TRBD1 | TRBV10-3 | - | TGTGCCATCAGTGCCCTACCGGGACAGGGGACCTACGAGCAGTACTTC | CAISALPGQGTYEQYF
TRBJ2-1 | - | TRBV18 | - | TGTGCCAGCTCACCCACGGTGGCCACCTCCTACAATGAGCAGTTCTTC | CASSPTVATSYNEQFF
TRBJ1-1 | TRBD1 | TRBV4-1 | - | TGCGCCAGCAGCCAACCGGACAGGGTCACTGAAGCTTTCTTT | CASSQPDRVTEAFF
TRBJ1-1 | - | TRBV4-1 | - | TGCGCCAGCAGCCAGTTAGACAGCTGGAACGCTGAAGCTTTCTTT | CASSQLDSWNAEAFF
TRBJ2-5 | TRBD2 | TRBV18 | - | TGTGCCAGCTCGCGGACTAGCGGGAGCTGGGAGACCCAGTACTTC | CASSRTSGSWETQYF
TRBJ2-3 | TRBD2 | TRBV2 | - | TGTGCCAGCAGCCAGGGACTAGCGGTCGGCACAGATACGCAGTATTTT | CASSQGLAVGTDTQYF
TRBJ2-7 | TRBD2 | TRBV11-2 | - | TGTGCCAGCAGCCTCAGACTAGCGGGAGACTCCTACGAGCAGTACTTC | CASSLRLAGDSYEQYF
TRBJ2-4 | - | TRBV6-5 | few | TGTGCCAGCAGTTACTTGTCTGGGGCTACCAAAAACATTCAGTACTTC | CASSYLSGATKNIQYF
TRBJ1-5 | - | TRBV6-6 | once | TGTGCCAGCAGTTCGGACGTGACTAGCAATCAGCCCCAGCATTTT | CASSSDVTSNQPQHF
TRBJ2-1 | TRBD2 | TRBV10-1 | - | TGCGCCAGCAGTGATGGCGTGCGGGAGCCCGAGCAGTTCTTC | CASSDGVREPEQFF
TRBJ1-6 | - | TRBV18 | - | TGTACCAGCTCACCTGACCCGGGGGGCTATTCACCCCTCCACTTT | CTSSPDPGGYSPLHF
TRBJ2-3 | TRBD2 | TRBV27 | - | TGTGCCAGCAGTTCATTAGCGGGGCGCACAGATACGCAGTATTTT | CASSSLAGRTDTQYF